Presented here are 3 T cell receptor beta chains from one specimen sequenced in a study of T cell repertoires in cytomegalovirus infection. No antigen is known for these receptors. TCRdb analysed the reads with MiXCR anew, one entry per CDR3 protein. Among approximately 220,000 distinct CDR3 sequences listed, 35% to 45% were seen once. The input for sequencing was CD8+ T cells from cultured PBMCs, taken from culture after CMV antigen stimulation. The receptor set was obtained from a human donor in good health (CMV status not recorded). Some clones in this sample may be carry-over from other donors' samples.

This rearrangement joins TRBV2 to TRBJ2-1; D is undetermined. CDR3 length: 14 amino acids. The V and J ends lost 8 bases and 5 bases respectively, with 16 bases between them. Germline-derived CDR1 and CDR2 are SNHLY and FYNNEI. CDR3 bases: TGTGCCAGCGGTAGTGGGCTAGGAGACAATGAGCAGTTCTTC. It is translated as CASGSGLGDNEQFF.

The genes are TRBV28 and TRBJ2-5; either TRBD1 or TRBD2 may supply D (6 bases each). CDR1 MDHEN and CDR2 SYDVKM come from the germline V gene. This CDR3 is built from 15 residues. V lost 9 bases, J lost 5 bases, and 22 bases lay in between. DNA for the CDR3: TGTGCCAGAACCCCGGGGGCCTCCGCGGCGGAGACCCAGTACTTC. This translates into CARTPGASAAETQYF.

V gene TRBV7-2 combines with J gene TRBJ2-7; D not certain. There are 14 residues in the CDR3. V was trimmed by 3 bases and J by 5 bases, leaving 14 bases between them. Germline assignment: CDR1 SGHTA and CDR2 FQGNSA. CDR3 bases: TGTGCCAGCAGCTTTGGTGGTTCGGCTCACGAGCAGTACTTC. Its translation is CASSFGGSAHEQYF.